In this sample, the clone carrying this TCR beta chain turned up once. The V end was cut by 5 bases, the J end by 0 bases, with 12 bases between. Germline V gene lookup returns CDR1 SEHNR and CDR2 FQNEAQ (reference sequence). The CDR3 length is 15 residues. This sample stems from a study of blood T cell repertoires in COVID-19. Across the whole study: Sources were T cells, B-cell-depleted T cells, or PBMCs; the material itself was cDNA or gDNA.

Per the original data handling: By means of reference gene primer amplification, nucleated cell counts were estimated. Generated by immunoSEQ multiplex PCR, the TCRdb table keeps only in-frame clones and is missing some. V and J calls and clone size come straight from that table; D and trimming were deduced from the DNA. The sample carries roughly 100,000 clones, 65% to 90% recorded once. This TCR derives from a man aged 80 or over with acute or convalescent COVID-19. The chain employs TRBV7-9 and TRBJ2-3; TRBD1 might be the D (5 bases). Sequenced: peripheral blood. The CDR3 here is CASSATASSTDTQYF. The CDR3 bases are TGTGCCAGCAGCGCGACAGCTTCTAGCACAGATACGCAGTATTTT.